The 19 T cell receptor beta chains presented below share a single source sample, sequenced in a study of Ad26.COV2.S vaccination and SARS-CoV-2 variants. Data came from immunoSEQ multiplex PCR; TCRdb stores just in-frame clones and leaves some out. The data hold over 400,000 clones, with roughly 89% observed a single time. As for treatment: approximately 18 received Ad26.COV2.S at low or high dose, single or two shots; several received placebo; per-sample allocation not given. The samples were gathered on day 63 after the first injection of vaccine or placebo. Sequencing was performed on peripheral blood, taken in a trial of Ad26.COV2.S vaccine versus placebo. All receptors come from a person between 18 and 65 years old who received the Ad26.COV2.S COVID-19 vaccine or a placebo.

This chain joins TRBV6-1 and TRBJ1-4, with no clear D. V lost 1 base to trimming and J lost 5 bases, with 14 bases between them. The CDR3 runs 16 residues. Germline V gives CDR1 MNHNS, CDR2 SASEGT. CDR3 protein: CASSEVVNRANEKLFF. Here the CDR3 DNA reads TGTGCCAGCAGTGAAGTGGTAAACAGAGCCAATGAAAAACTGTTTTTT.

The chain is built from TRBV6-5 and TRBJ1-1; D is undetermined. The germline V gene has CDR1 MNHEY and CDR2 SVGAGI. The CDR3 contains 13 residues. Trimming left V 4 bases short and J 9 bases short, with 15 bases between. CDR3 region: CASSSVKVSQAFF. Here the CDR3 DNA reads TGTGCCAGCAGTTCGGTAAAGGTTTCACAAGCTTTCTTT.

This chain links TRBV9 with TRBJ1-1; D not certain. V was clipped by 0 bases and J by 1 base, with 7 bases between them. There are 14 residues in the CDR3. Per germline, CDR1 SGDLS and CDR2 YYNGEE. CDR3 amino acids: CASSVGFGNTEAFF. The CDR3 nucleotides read TGTGCCAGCAGCGTAGGATTCGGGAACACTGAAGCTTTCTTT.

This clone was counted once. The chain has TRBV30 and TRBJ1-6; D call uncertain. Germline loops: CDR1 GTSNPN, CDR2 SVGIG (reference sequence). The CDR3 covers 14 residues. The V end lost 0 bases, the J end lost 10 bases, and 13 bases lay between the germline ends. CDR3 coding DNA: TGTGCCTGGAGTGTAGGGTTGGGTCGCTCACCCCTCCACTTT. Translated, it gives CAWSVGLGRSPLHF.

The CDR3, as DNA: TGTGCCAGCAGCCTAGAGCAGTACTTC. Encoded protein: CASSLEQYF. This rearrangement joins TRBV5-8 to TRBJ2-7; D is uncertain. Trimming removed 4 bases at V and 7 bases at J, with 3 bases between. Germline CDR1 is SGHTS and CDR2 is YDEGEE. There are 9 residues in the CDR3.

CDR3 sequence: CASSEPPSGRGEQYV. CDR3 DNA sequence: TGTGCCAGCAGTGAACCCCCTAGCGGGAGAGGCGAGCAGTACGTC. The J gene is TRBJ2-7, the V gene TRBV6-1; 10 nucleotides line up with TRBD2. V shed 2 bases and J 6 bases; nucleotides not matched to a gene: 7. The CDR3 sequence is 15 residues long. Per germline, CDR1 MNHNS and CDR2 SASEGT.

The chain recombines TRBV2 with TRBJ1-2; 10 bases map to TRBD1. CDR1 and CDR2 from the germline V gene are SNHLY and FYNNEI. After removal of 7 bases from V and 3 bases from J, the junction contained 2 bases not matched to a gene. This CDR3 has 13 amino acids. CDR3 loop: CASMGTGDYGYTF. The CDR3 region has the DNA TGTGCCAGCATGGGGACAGGGGACTATGGCTACACCTTC.

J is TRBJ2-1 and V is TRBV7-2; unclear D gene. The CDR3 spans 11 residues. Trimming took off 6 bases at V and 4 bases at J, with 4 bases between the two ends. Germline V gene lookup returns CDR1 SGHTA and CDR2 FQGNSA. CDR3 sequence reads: CASSWYNEQFF. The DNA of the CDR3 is TGTGCCAGCAGTTGGTACAATGAGCAGTTCTTC.

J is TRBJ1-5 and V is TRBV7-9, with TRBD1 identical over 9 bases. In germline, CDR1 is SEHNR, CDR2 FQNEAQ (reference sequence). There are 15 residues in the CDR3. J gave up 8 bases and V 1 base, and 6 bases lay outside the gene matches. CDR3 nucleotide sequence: TGTGCCAGCAGCTTAGGCGGGACAGGGTATGAGCCCCAGCATTTT. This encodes CASSLGGTGYEPQHF.

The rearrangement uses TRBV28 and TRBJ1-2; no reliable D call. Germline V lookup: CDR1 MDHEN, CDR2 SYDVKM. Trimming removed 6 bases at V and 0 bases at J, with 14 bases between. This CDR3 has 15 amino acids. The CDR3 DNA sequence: TGTGCCAGCAGCTTCGGGAGAGGACCTAACTATGGCTACACCTTC. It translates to CASSFGRGPNYGYTF.

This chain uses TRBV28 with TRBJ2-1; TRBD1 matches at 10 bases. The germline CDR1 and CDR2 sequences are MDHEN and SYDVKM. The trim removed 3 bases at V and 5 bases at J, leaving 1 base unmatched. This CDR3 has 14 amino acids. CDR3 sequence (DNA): TGTGCCAGCAGTTTGGGACAGGGGCACAATGAGCAGTTCTTC. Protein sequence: CASSLGQGHNEQFF.

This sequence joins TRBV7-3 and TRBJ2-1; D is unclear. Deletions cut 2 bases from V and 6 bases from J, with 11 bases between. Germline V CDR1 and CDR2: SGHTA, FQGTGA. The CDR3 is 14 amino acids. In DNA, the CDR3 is TGTGCCAGCAGCTTAGGGTTGGCATTCAATGAGCAGTTCTTC. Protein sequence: CASSLGLAFNEQFF.

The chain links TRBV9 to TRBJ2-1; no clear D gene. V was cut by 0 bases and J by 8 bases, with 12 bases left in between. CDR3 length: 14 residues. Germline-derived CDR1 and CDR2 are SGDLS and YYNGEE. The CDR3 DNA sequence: TGTGCCAGCAGCGTAGATTCTAGTCCCCATGAGCAGTTCTTC. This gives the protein CASSVDSSPHEQFF.

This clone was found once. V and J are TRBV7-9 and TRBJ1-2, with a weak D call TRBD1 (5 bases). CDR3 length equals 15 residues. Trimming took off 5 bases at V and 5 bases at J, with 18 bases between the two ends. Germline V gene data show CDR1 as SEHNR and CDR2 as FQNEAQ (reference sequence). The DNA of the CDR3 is TGTGCCAGCAGCGATACTCCAGGGTTTGAATATGGCTACACCTTC. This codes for CASSDTPGFEYGYTF.

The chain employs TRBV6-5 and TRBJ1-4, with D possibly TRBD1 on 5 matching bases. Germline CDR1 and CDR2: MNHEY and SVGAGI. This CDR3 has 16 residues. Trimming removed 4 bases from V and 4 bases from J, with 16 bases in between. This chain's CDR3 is CASSSNRRYLNEKLFF. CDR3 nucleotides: TGTGCCAGCAGTTCGAACAGGAGGTACCTTAATGAAAAACTGTTTTTT.

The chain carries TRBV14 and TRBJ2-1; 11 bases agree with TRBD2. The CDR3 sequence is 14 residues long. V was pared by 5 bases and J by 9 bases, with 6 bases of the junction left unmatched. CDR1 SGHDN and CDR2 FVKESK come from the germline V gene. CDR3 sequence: CASSVAGGLTEQFF. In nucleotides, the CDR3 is TGTGCCAGCAGCGTAGCGGGGGGGCTCACTGAGCAGTTCTTC. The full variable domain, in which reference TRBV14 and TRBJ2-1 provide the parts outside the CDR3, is EAGVTQFPSHSVIEKGQTVTLRCDPISGHDNLYWYRRVMGKEIKFLLHFVKESKQDESGMPNNRFLAERTGGTYSTLKVQPAELEDSGVYFCASSVAGGLTEQFFGPGTRLTVL.

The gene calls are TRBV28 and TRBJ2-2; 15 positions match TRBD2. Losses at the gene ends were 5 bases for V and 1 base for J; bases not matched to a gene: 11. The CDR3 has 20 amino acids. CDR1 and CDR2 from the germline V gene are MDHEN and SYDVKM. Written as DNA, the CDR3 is TGTGCCAGCAGTCCAGGAGGACTAGCGGGAGGGCCAGGGAACACCGGGGAGCTGTTTTTT. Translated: CASSPGGLAGGPGNTGELFF.

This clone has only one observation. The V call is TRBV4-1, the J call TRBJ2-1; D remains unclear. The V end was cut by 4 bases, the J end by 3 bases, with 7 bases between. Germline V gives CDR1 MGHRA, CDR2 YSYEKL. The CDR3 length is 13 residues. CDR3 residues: CASSPRIYNEQFF. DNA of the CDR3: TGCGCCAGCAGCCCCCGGATCTACAATGAGCAGTTCTTC.

CDR3 sequence reads: CASSLGTGIHEQYF. As DNA, the CDR3 is TGCGCCAGCAGCCTCGGGACAGGGATCCACGAGCAGTACTTC. This chain connects TRBV5-1 to TRBJ2-7; 9 bases fit TRBD1. From germline, CDR1 is SGHRS and CDR2 YFSETQ. J gave up 5 bases and V 4 bases, and 7 bases lay outside the gene matches. The CDR3 extends over 14 amino acids.